This record concerns one T cell receptor (beta chain) sequence. What it recognizes is unknown. The same CDR3 can be traced to other DNA sequences in this sample. The data are from a study of cytomegalovirus exposure and HLA in healthy donors. Study conclusions and caveats: Testing in vitro showed a few CMV-associated chains specific for CMV antigens.

The study ran its PCR with 60 Vbeta and 13 Jbeta primers. TCRdb's copy holds only in-frame clones and misses some; the assay was immunoSEQ multiplex PCR. This table holds about 92,000 clones, about 69% found once. What was sequenced was PBMCs. The receptor was isolated from a woman aged 18-35 years in good health and CMV-seropositive.

For the CDR3, the DNA is TGTGCCACCAGCCCCTTACCTTTAGGACAGTCCAATCAGCCCCAGCATTTT. The encoded protein is CATSPLPLGQSNQPQHF. The V and J genes are TRBV15 and TRBJ1-5; the D gene is possibly TRBD1 (6 bases). Germline loops: CDR1 LNHNV, CDR2 YYDKDF (reference sequence). The CDR3 length is 17 residues. The V end was cut by 5 bases, the J end by 3 bases, with 20 bases between. The complete variable domain, with remaining parts taken from reference TRBV15 and TRBJ1-5, reads DAMVIQNPRYQVTQFGKPVTLSCSQTLNHNVMYWYQQKSSQAPKLLFHYYDKDFNNEADTPDNFQSRRPNTSFCFLDIRSPGLGDTAMYLCATSPLPLGQSNQPQHFGDGTRLSIL.